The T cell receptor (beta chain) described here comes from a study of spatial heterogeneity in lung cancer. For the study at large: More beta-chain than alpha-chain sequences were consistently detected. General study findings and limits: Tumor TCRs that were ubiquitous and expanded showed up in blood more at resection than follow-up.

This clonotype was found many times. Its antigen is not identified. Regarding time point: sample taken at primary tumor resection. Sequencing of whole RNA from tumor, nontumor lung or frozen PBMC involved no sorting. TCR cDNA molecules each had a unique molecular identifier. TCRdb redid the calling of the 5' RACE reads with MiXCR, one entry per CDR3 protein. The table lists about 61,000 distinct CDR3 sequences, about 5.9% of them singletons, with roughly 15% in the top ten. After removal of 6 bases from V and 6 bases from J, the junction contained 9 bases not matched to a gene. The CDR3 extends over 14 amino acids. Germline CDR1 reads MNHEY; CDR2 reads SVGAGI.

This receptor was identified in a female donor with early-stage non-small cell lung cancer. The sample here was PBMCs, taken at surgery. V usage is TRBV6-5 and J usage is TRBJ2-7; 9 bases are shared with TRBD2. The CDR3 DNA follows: TGTGCCAGCAGCCAAGGGGATAGCGGGAGCGAGCAGTACTTC. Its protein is CASSQGDSGSEQYF.